A single sample gave rise to the 16 T cell receptor beta chains below, sequenced in a study of OX40 agonist ivuxolimab in advanced cancers. Sequenced by immunoSEQ multiplex PCR; TCRdb stores in-frame clones only, minus some. This repertoire shows approximately 78,000 clones, roughly 86% found once; its top ten account for 5.5% to 8%. Sequencing was performed on CD4+ or CD8+ T cells sorted from blood, taken in a trial of the OX40 agonist ivuxolimab. Receptors originate from an adult with an advanced solid tumor such as melanoma, head and neck, liver or kidney cancer.

The J gene is TRBJ1-4, the V gene TRBV6-5; D call uncertain. CDR1 is MNHEY, CDR2 SVGAGI, per germline. Trimming stripped 6 bases from V and 4 bases from J, with 12 bases between. The CDR3 is 14 residues long. The CDR3 nucleotides read TGTGCCAGCAGCCTTGACGGCATTAATGAAAAACTGTTTTTT. It specifies CASSLDGINEKLFF.

The chain is built from TRBV14 and TRBJ2-7; possible D gene TRBD1, 5 bases. This CDR3 has 16 amino acids. Germline V gene data show CDR1 as SGHDN and CDR2 as FVKESK. The ends were cut back, 1 base at V and 2 bases at J, with 15 bases in the middle. CDR3 in DNA: TGTGCCAGCAGCCAAGGGGCAGGGAAAGGGACCTACGAGCAGTACTTC. Protein product: CASSQGAGKGTYEQYF.

The genes are TRBV2 and TRBJ2-3, with a tentative D call TRBD1 (6 bases). Germline V gene data show CDR1 as SNHLY and CDR2 as FYNNEI. The CDR3 length is 13 residues. Trimming took 6 bases from V and 3 from J, leaving 10 bases between them. The CDR3 here is CASSDDRTDTQYF. CDR3 DNA sequence: TGTGCCAGCAGCGACGACAGGACAGATACGCAGTATTTT.

The J gene is TRBJ2-7, the V gene TRBV11-2, with D tentatively TRBD1 (6 bases). Germline CDR1 SGHAT, CDR2 FQNNGV. Trimming shortened V by 1 base and J by 2 bases, and 9 bases separated the two germline ends. CDR3 length: 14 amino acids. The CDR3 DNA follows: TGTGCCAGCAGCTTAGGGGGGCGTACCTACGAGCAGTACTTC. It translates to CASSLGGRTYEQYF.

In this sample, this clone turned up once. The chain is built from TRBV5-8 and TRBJ1-2; tentatively, D is TRBD1 (5 bases). Trimming removed 4 bases from V and 2 bases from J, with 12 bases in between. The CDR3 covers 14 residues. Germline CDR1 reads SGHTS; CDR2 reads YDEGEE. DNA of the CDR3: TGTGCCAGCAGCCTACGGGGGGGAAACTATGGCTACACCTTC. Translation gives CASSLRGGNYGYTF.

This clone was seen a single time. V gene TRBV5-5 combines with J gene TRBJ1-2, with 7 bases lining up with TRBD1. V shed 5 bases, J shed 5 bases, and the junction held 9 bases outside the gene matches. The germline gives CDR1 SGHKS, CDR2 YYEKEE (reference sequence). The CDR3 covers 14 residues. The CDR3 protein is CASSSGGPYYGYTF. CDR3 nucleotide sequence: TGTGCCAGCAGTTCAGGGGGACCCTATTATGGCTACACCTTC.

The chain couples TRBV4-2 to TRBJ2-6, with a weak D call TRBD1 (5 bases). The CDR3 consists of 16 residues. CDR1 and CDR2 (germline): LGHNA, YNFKEQ. Trimming left V 2 bases short and J 2 bases short, with 10 bases between. The CDR3 DNA reads TGTGCCAGCAGCCAACCATCAGGGCCTGGGGCCAACGTCCTGACTTTC. The encoded protein is CASSQPSGPGANVLTF.

This clone was seen only once. The chain carries TRBV7-9 and TRBJ1-4, with TRBD1 matching 11 bases. Per germline, CDR1 SEHNR and CDR2 FQNEAQ (reference sequence). CDR3 length: 16 amino acids. After removal of 1 base from V and 7 bases from J, the junction contained 5 bases not matched to a gene. The CDR3 region is CASSLGTGGRGEKLFF. As DNA, the CDR3 is TGTGCCAGCAGCTTAGGGACAGGGGGCCGTGGTGAAAAACTGTTTTTT.

This rearrangement joins TRBV5-4 to TRBJ2-3; D not resolved. Germline V gene data show CDR1 as SGHNT and CDR2 as YYREEE (reference sequence). The CDR3 has 13 amino acids. The V end was cut by 6 bases, the J end by 1 base, with 9 bases between. CDR3 bases: TGTGCCAGCACCCCGGATGGCACAGATACGCAGTATTTT. This encodes CASTPDGTDTQYF. The full variable domain, rest sourced from reference TRBV5-4 and TRBJ2-3, is ETGVTQSPTHLIKTRGQQVTLRCSSQSGHNTVSWYQQALGQGPQFIFQYYREEENGRGNFPPRFSGLQFPNYSSELNVNALELDDSALYLCASTPDGTDTQYFGPGTRLTVL.

This clone was picked up one time. This sequence joins TRBV6-5 and TRBJ1-2; TRBD1 matches 8 bases. Germline assignment: CDR1 MNHEY and CDR2 SVGAGI. The CDR3 is made up of 14 amino acids. Trimming cost V 6 bases and J 4 bases; bases outside gene matches: 7. CDR3 in amino acids: CASSRDRGGYGYTF. The DNA for the CDR3 is TGTGCCAGCAGCAGAGACAGGGGAGGCTATGGCTACACCTTC.

The chain employs TRBV5-1 and TRBJ1-3, with no clear D. The length of the CDR3 is 14 residues. Deletions cut 2 bases from V and 3 bases from J, with 9 bases between. Germline CDR1 SGHRS, CDR2 YFSETQ. CDR3 in amino acids: CASSLAGGGNTIYF. The CDR3, as DNA: TGCGCCAGCAGCTTAGCAGGAGGTGGAAACACCATATATTTT.

In this sample, this clone turned up a few times. The CDR3 coding sequence is TGTGCCAGCAGCTCGAGCGGGAAAAGTTACGAGCAGTACTTC. Amino acid sequence: CASSSSGKSYEQYF. The chain combines TRBV7-2 with TRBJ2-7, with 7 bases fitting TRBD2. From germline, CDR1 is SGHTA and CDR2 FQGNSA. Trimming removed 4 bases from V and 4 bases from J; junction bases left unmatched: 7. This CDR3 spans 14 amino acids.

The table lists this clone with a few counts. The chain joins TRBV10-3 to TRBJ2-7; TRBD2 is a possible D gene (6 bases). This CDR3 is 11 amino acids long. Germline values: CDR1 ENHRY, CDR2 SYGVKD. V was cut by 8 bases and J by 5 bases, with 10 bases left in between. The CDR3 sequence is CAIGERDEQYF. The CDR3 DNA follows: TGTGCCATCGGAGAGCGGGACGAGCAGTACTTC.

This clone was seen a few times. Other DNA sequences of this sample code for an identical CDR3. CDR3 in amino acids: CASSLSRYEQYF. As DNA, the CDR3 is TGTGCCAGCAGCCTCTCTCGTTACGAGCAGTACTTC. The rearrangement uses TRBV7-2 and TRBJ2-7; unclear D gene. The V end lost 5 bases, the J end lost 4 bases, and 9 bases lay between the germline ends. The CDR3 sequence is 12 residues long. Germline CDR1 and CDR2: SGHTA and FQGNSA.

The rearrangement links TRBV6-1 to TRBJ1-5, with D uncertain. Between the trimmed V and J ends, which lost 3 bases and 3 bases, there was a span of 9 bases. Per the germline V gene, CDR1 is MNHNS and CDR2 is SASEGT. The CDR3 totals 14 residues. CDR3 bases: TGTGCCAGCAGTGACCGGACCCCCAATCAGCCCCAGCATTTT. Protein: CASSDRTPNQPQHF.

The CDR3 nucleotides are TGTGCCAGCAGCTCCGGGACATACTTCTACGAGCAGTACTTC. It translates to CASSSGTYFYEQYF. This chain links TRBV6-6 with TRBJ2-7; TRBD1 might be the D (6 bases). Trimming removed 6 bases from V and 3 bases from J, with 15 bases in between. The CDR3 loop spans 14 amino acids. Germline V lookup: CDR1 MNHNY, CDR2 SVGAGI (reference sequence).